This TCR beta chain was captured by sequencing in a study of response to subunit inactivated influenza vaccine. Study results and caveats: Each seasonal influenza vaccination, the authors suggested, recruits few new T cells.

Note on this clonotype: Antigen specificity is unknown.

V lost 4 bases to trimming and J lost 0 bases; unmatched junction nucleotides: 8. The germline gives CDR1 KGHDR, CDR2 SFDVKD. The CDR3 length is 18 residues. TCRdb used MiXCR to reprocess the RT-PCR reads, holding one entry per CDR3 protein. The sample comprises hundreds of thousands of distinct CDR3 sequences, 25% of which are singletons, and around 2% rests with the top ten. The chain uses TRBV24-1 and TRBJ2-6; TRBD2 agrees at 7 bases. The receptor was isolated from a man aged 50-60 years who received an inactivated influenza vaccine. The sample was CD4+ T cells sorted from PBMCs, taken more than 4 days after vaccination. The CDR3 is CATSEPGGPFSGANVLTF. CDR3 sequence (DNA): TGTGCCACCAGTGAACCGGGGGGACCCTTCTCTGGGGCCAACGTCCTGACTTTC.